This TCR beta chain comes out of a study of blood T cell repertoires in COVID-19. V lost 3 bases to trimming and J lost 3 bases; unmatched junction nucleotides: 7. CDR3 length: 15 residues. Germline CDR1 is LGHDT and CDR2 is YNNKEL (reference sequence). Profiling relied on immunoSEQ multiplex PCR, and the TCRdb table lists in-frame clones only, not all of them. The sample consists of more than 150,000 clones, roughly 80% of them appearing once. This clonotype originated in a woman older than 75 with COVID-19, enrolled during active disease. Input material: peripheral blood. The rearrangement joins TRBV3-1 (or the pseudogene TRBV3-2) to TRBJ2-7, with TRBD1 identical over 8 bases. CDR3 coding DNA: TGTGCCAGCAGCCAGCCGGGACAGGTTCTCTACGAGCAGTACTTC. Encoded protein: CASSQPGQVLYEQYF.